This T cell receptor beta chain was retrieved from a study of cytomegalovirus exposure and HLA in healthy donors (dated by TCRdb to about 2017). About the investigation overall: An earlier analysis of approximately 640 of the donors reported about 250 Gb of sequence data and 100 million to 130 million unique TCR beta sequences from about 179 million T cells. Around 300 gigabases of sequencing data and 70 million to 100 million unique TCR sequences were included in an early release covering around 650 HLA-typed donors. The genetic ancestry cluster associated with self-reported Caucasian donors included over 80% of the roughly 400 genotyped donors. The study was designed to test whether signatures of past pathogen exposure could be identified by cataloging public T cell receptors. The study used immunosequencing to profile the T cell repertoires of 666 subjects and linked those repertoires to cytomegalovirus serostatus. Along with the approximately 700-subject first cohort, a separate validation cohort of about 110 different subjects was used. The study combined high-throughput TCR immunosequencing, statistical association of individual TCRs with disease status, and machine learning to predict cytomegalovirus infection status. To study patterns of TCR occurrence, a later analysis re-analyzed previously published TCR beta repertoires from 500 to 850 donors and added high-resolution HLA genotyping. Rather than using new phenotypic data, the later analysis identified candidate immune exposures from TCR beta sequences and from how often those sequences occurred across donors. An earlier analysis of around 640 of the donors used high-throughput TCR beta sequencing to judge whether each TCR beta V gene segment behaved as functional or pseudogenic. Donor age, sex, ethnicity and CMV serostatus were collected together with the repertoire data. Genome-wide SNP genotypes for about three fifths of the roughly 670 donors were used in a later genetic analysis, which treated that subset as a discovery cohort. Every discovery cohort repertoire had been produced on one sequencing platform. Both class I and class II loci were covered by HLA typing, at four-digit resolution. Typing coverage differed by locus: A, B, C, DRB1 and DQB1 were typed in about 629-640 donors, DQA1 in roughly 510, DPA1 in approximately 610, and DPB1 in 450 to 480. Roughly 5 DR-DQ haplotypes were handled as single units for association and clustering, since linkage in the cohort was strong. Among 300 to 500 genotyped donors of the cohort, an average of about 240,000 unique TCR beta nucleotide sequences was sequenced per donor, of which roughly 17% were non-productive. Overall study outcomes, separate from this receptor: Because HLA typing was missing for some donors at each locus, association tests included only the typed subset. It was suggested by the authors that the approach could potentially be generalized to other disease states and immunological phenotypes. CMV serostatus was the only immune exposure information available for the cohort. A later analysis found that HLA-associated TCR beta chains were more clonally expanded and had lower generation probabilities than equally common non-associated chains. In both the original and validation cohorts, the classifier was reported to diagnose cytomegalovirus status with high specificity and sensitivity. Roughly 17 rarely observed V segments, including chromosome 9 orphons, were excluded from the earlier analysis of about 600 of the donors because counts were too low. Linkage disequilibrium might explain the correlated functional status among segregating V segments, but an unknown experimental factor could not be excluded. A cluster of highly shared sequence variants was judged likely to be a technical artifact of the sequencing pipeline. A few of the identified cytomegalovirus-associated TCR beta chains were confirmed in vitro to be specific for cytomegalovirus antigens. A later analysis associated about 17,000 TCR beta sequences with specific HLA alleles at a false discovery rate of 0.05. Roughly uniform sequencing depth across donors was assumed in presence/absence analyses, although this assumption may not hold. Several of the top co-occurrence clusters appeared to be linked to parvovirus B19, influenza, CMV and Epstein-Barr virus, according to a later analysis. A later analysis found that most CMV-associated TCR beta chains appeared HLA-restricted, with HLA associations seemingly driven largely by CMV exposure. Assigning TCR associations to individual alleles was difficult when HLA alleles, especially DR and DQ, strongly co-occurred. The 87-base-pair reads could not distinguish some IMGT-functional V segments, including TRBV6-2 and TRBV6-3, so those segments were excluded. This cohort had only TCR beta chains sequenced, and the lack of alpha or paired-chain data limited which features could be detected. A later analysis found that TCR association rates varied across HLA loci, with DRB1 alleles showing the most associated TCRs and HLA-C alleles the fewest. An earlier analysis of approximately 570 of the donors showed that most TCR beta V segments appeared in productive rearrangements either about 87% or about 30% of the time, which broadly matched IMGT annotations. V-gene and J-gene trimming of TCR beta chains was associated with a missense DCLRE1C variant in a later genetic analysis, and the association was replicated in an independent cohort. A further reported finding was that TCR beta sequences accurately predicted the HLA-A and HLA-B alleles for most subjects in the first cohort. Compared with the roughly 670-donor mean, donors in an Asian-associated ancestry cluster had fewer N-insertions in productive TCRs, according to a later genetic analysis. In the study, 150 to 200 TCR beta chains were listed as associated with cytomegalovirus. Across donors, most TCR sequences were observed very rarely, whereas some public TCRs were present in many individuals.

The cohort comprised 666 healthy bone marrow donors. All cohort members were sampled while nominally healthy, although unrecorded immune exposures were likely present. The donor was CMV seronegative and was included in the group of 352 seronegative cohort members. A peripheral blood sample was provided by each donor, and peripheral blood mononuclear cells were used for TCR beta sequencing. The Qiagen DNeasy Blood Extraction Kit was used to extract genomic DNA from the blood cell samples. About this clone: Its antigen is unknown.

From the cysteine up to the phenylalanine, the CDR3 has a length of 12 residues. Of all the DNA, just the CDR3 is kept, 36 bases in frame from base 1. Trimming takes 4 bases from V and 4 bases from J, and the germline ends sit 7 bases apart. From a lookup of the germline V gene, CDR1 and CDR2 are WSHSY and SAAADI. The library came from the immunoSEQ multiplex PCR assay. The multiplex PCR relied on a mix of 60 forward primers for TCR Vbeta segments and 13 reverse primers for TCR Jbeta segments. The CDR3 region of rearranged TCR beta genes was amplified from genomic DNA with a multiplex PCR assay. The amplified TCR beta libraries were sequenced on the Illumina HiSeq System as 87-base-pair reads. Under the source paper's analysis protocol: In a later analysis, roughly 80 million unique TCR beta chains were counted across the approximately 670 repertoires, and around 10 million of these chains were shared by at least two donors. Raw reads were error-corrected and collapsed into unique sequences with a nearest-neighbor algorithm that merged closely related sequences to remove PCR and sequencing errors. V, D and J gene segments were assigned by aligning CDR3 sequences to IMGT reference sequences. For a sequence to be retained, at least a six-nucleotide match to both a V gene segment and a J gene segment was required. A rearrangement counted as productive if the CDR3 had no stop codons and remained in frame with V and J, and every other rearrangement counted as non-productive. Following IMGT convention, CDR3 was defined as the stretch from the second conserved V-encoded cysteine up to the conserved J-encoded phenylalanine. The earlier analysis of 587 of the donors excluded any sequence lacking an unambiguous match to a single V gene segment. In an earlier analysis of about 590 of the donors, a V segment was called functional when productive rearrangements were above 56.7%, and segregating when the standard deviation between donors exceeded 5%. A statistical classification framework was built to diagnose cytomegalovirus status from the catalog of TCR beta chain sequences. V and J gene assignment, in a later analysis, came from comparing TCR nucleotide sequences with IMGT/GENE-DB human TR gene sequences. Using the TCRdist pipeline, a later analysis assigned CDR3 sequences along with most-parsimonious VDJ recombination scenarios. In a later analysis, each TCR beta chain was defined by its CDR3 amino acid sequence together with its V-gene family, and reads without a unique V-gene family were excluded. To address suspected cross-contamination and a sequencing artifact, a later analysis removed roughly 580 highly shared, low-generation-probability nucleotide sequences. For each public chain, a later analysis derived a clonal expansion index from normalized ranks of inferred template counts within each repertoire. Generation probabilities in a later analysis came from a VDJ recombination model fitted to out-of-frame rearrangements, and those results were checked against IGoR. Hypergeometric tests were used in a later analysis to score TCR-TCR, TCR-HLA and TCR-CMV co-occurrence, with a repertoire-size bias correction applied to the TCR pairs. In a later analysis, false discovery rates were estimated by permuting HLA or CMV assignments 20 times. In a later analysis, co-occurring TCRs were grouped using DBSCAN, with TCRdist sequence similarity added in when clustering inside HLA-allele-positive subsets. For co-occurrence clustering, repertoires with fewer than 30,000 or more than 120,000 public chains were excluded, along with five repertoires with anomalous nucleotide sharing. Held by TCRdb, this immuneACCESS table contains in-frame sequences only and omits some clones. Under half of the omission traces to an unresolved V gene where checked; the cause of the rest is unknown. The V and J calls and clone size were taken over from that table, and D and trimming were inferred from the DNA. The sample's table covers roughly 190,000 clones. Approximately 6.5% of the sample rests with the top ten.

The clonotype was recovered from a man aged 25 to 40 in good health and CMV-seronegative. Sequencing was carried out using PBMCs. The sequence links TRBV10-2 to TRBJ1-1; a weak D assignment points to TRBD1 (5 bases agree). The nucleotides read TGCGCCAGCAGTGGCGGGGGCACTGAAGCTTTCTTT. Protein translation: CASSGGGTEAFF.